These 30 T cell receptor beta chains were sequenced from one sample in a study of blood T cell repertoires in COVID-19. Only in-frame clones appear in the TCRdb table, and some are missing; sequencing was by immunoSEQ multiplex PCR. The sample has 200,000 to 250,000 clones, around 80% seen once. Material: peripheral blood. These receptors originate from a woman aged 80 or over with COVID-19, enrolled during active disease.

This clone was detected only once. This chain uses TRBV24-1 with TRBJ2-3; D is possibly TRBD1 (6 bases). V was shortened by 1 base and J by 2 bases, with 18 bases between the two germline ends. This CDR3 comprises 18 residues. CDR1 is KGHDR, CDR2 SFDVKD, per germline. This CDR3 reads CATSDLPGRDTYTDTQYF. CDR3 coding DNA: TGTGCCACCAGTGATTTACCCGGTCGGGACACCTACACAGATACGCAGTATTTT.

The V and J genes are TRBV9 and TRBJ1-3, with 9 positions matching TRBD1. Germline-derived CDR1 and CDR2 are SGDLS and YYNGEE. CDR3 length: 16 amino acids. J was trimmed by 0 bases and V by 7 bases; bases with no gene match: 8. CDR3 sequence (DNA): TGTGCCAGCGCCCCACAGGGGGCCAGCTCTGGAAACACCATATATTTT. Its translation: CASAPQGASSGNTIYF.

J is TRBJ2-1 and V is TRBV11-1; 8 nucleotides agree with TRBD2. This CDR3 has 15 residues. Germline V gene sequence: CDR1 SGHAT, CDR2 FQDESV (reference sequence). Losses at the gene ends were 5 bases for V and 10 bases for J; bases not matched to a gene: 13. This chain's CDR3 is CASSPRGSGAREQFF. In DNA, the CDR3 is TGTGCCAGCAGCCCACGCGGTAGCGGGGCACGCGAGCAGTTCTTC.

This clone was observed once. This rearrangement joins TRBV5-1 to TRBJ2-6; D is unclear. Trimming removed 1 base at V and 0 bases at J, with 17 bases between. Germline assignment: CDR1 SGHRS and CDR2 YFSETQ. This CDR3 comprises 19 residues. CDR3 loop: CASSLFLWNSPSGANVLTF. The CDR3 DNA reads as TGCGCCAGCAGCTTGTTCCTTTGGAACAGCCCCTCTGGGGCCAACGTCCTGACTTTC.

This clone has just one count. The chain links TRBV5-1 to TRBJ1-3; D may be TRBD1 (6 bases). This CDR3 comprises 16 residues. Germline CDR1 and CDR2: SGHRS and YFSETQ. V was shortened by 0 bases and J by 0 bases, with 10 bases between the two germline ends. CDR3 in DNA: TGCGCCAGCAGCTTGGGAACAGGGTCCTCTGGAAACACCATATATTTT. Translating gives CASSLGTGSSGNTIYF.

J is TRBJ1-2 and V is TRBV5-1; 8 bases are shared with TRBD1. Germline trimming cut 6 bases from V and 2 bases from J; bases unmatched to any gene: 9. The V gene's germline CDR1 is SGHRS and CDR2 YFSETQ. This CDR3 has 15 amino acids. The CDR3 region has the DNA TGCGCCAGCACCCTGGACAGGGTTGAAAACTATGGCTACACCTTC. Its protein product is CASTLDRVENYGYTF. Variable domain in full (rest from reference TRBV5-1 and TRBJ1-2): KAGVTQTPRYLIKTRGQQVTLSCSPISGHRSVSWYQQTPGQGLQFLFEYFSETQRNKGNFPGRFSGRQFSNSRSEMNVSTLELGDSALYLCASTLDRVENYGYTFGSGTRLTVV.

This clone was counted between two and nine times. The rearrangement joins TRBV6-5 to TRBJ1-5, with D tentatively TRBD1 (5 bases). Trimming removed 6 bases at V and 1 base at J, with 10 bases between. The length of the CDR3 is 14 residues. CDR1 is MNHEY and CDR2 is SVGAGI in the germline V gene. The CDR3 DNA sequence: TGTGCCAGCAGACCTGGGGGGAGCAATCAGCCCCAGCATTTT. It translates to CASRPGGSNQPQHF.

The genes are TRBV6-5 and TRBJ2-1; 8 bases map to TRBD2. V gave up 1 base and J gave up 0 bases; unmatched junction bases: 2. The CDR3 totals 16 residues. From germline, CDR1 is MNHEY and CDR2 SVGAGI. The CDR3 DNA follows: TGTGCCAGCAGTTACTGGCTAGCGGGCTCCTACAATGAGCAGTTCTTC. The encoded protein is CASSYWLAGSYNEQFF.

The V and J genes are TRBV6-1 and TRBJ2-7; 8 positions match TRBD2. This CDR3 comprises 16 residues. Per germline, CDR1 MNHNS and CDR2 SASEGT. Germline trimming cut 0 bases from V and 2 bases from J; bases unmatched to any gene: 6. The CDR3 DNA sequence: TGTGCCAGCAGTGAAGCTCCGGGGGGGGCAACCTACGAGCAGTACTTC. Amino acids: CASSEAPGGATYEQYF.

The chain carries TRBV6-4 and TRBJ2-1, with D uncertain. CDR3 length equals 16 residues. Germline values: CDR1 MRHNA, CDR2 SNTAGT. Trimming stripped 3 bases from V and 2 bases from J, with 14 bases between. Written as DNA, the CDR3 is TGTGCCAGCAGTGAGTCAATATCTAGTCCCTACAATGAGCAGTTCTTC. Protein: CASSESISSPYNEQFF.

The chain uses TRBV11-2 and TRBJ2-3, with TRBD1 identical over 8 bases. CDR3 size: 15 residues. V was pared by 1 base and J by 1 base, with 1 base of the junction left unmatched. Germline V lookup: CDR1 SGHAT, CDR2 FQNNGV. In nucleotides, the CDR3 is TGTGCCAGCAGCTTAGTGACAGGGGGCACAGATACGCAGTATTTT. Translation gives CASSLVTGGTDTQYF.

This clone occurred a few times. The gene calls are TRBV3-1 (or the pseudogene TRBV3-2) and TRBJ1-5, with D perhaps matching TRBD1 (5 bases). The CDR3 spans 14 residues. Germline V CDR1 and CDR2: LGHDT, YNNKEL (reference sequence). Trimming removed 1 base from V and 1 base from J, with 5 bases in between. The CDR3 loop is CASSQGQSNQPQHF. DNA of the CDR3: TGTGCCAGCAGCCAAGGACAGAGCAATCAGCCCCAGCATTTT.

The V call is TRBV9, the J call TRBJ2-4; TRBD1 is a possible D gene (5 bases). This CDR3 has 14 amino acids. V was cut by 3 bases and J by 7 bases, with 14 bases left in between. In germline, CDR1 is SGDLS, CDR2 YYNGEE. The CDR3 spells CASSATGAGNIQYF. CDR3 nucleotide sequence: TGTGCCAGCAGCGCCACAGGTGCCGGGAACATTCAGTACTTC.

The genes are TRBV6-6 and TRBJ1-6; TRBD1 matches at 7 bases. Trimming at V came to 8 bases and at J to 4 bases, leaving 5 bases not matched to a gene. This CDR3 is 14 amino acids long. Germline CDR1 reads MNHNY; CDR2 reads SVGAGI (reference sequence). The CDR3 loop is CASLTGEYNSPLHF. The CDR3 DNA follows: TGTGCCAGCCTTACAGGGGAGTATAATTCACCCCTCCACTTT.

The V gene is TRBV5-4, the J gene TRBJ1-4, with 7 bases lining up with TRBD1. Germline V lookup: CDR1 SGHNT, CDR2 YYREEE (reference sequence). The CDR3 length is 15 residues. With 4 bases clipped from V and 4 bases from J, the junction kept 7 bases outside the gene matches. The DNA for the CDR3 is TGTGCCAGCAGCAGACCGGGACAGCGTAATGAAAAACTGTTTTTT. Translated: CASSRPGQRNEKLFF.

The V and J genes are TRBV4-2 and TRBJ1-1, with D unclear. There are 14 residues in the CDR3. The V gene's germline CDR1 is LGHNA and CDR2 YNFKEQ. V dropped 0 bases and J dropped 5 bases, with 10 bases sitting between them. CDR3 amino acids: CASSQEAGWTEAFF. CDR3 coding DNA: TGTGCCAGCAGCCAAGAGGCGGGGTGGACTGAAGCTTTCTTT.

This clone was recorded once. The J gene is TRBJ2-7, the V gene TRBV5-1; 9 nucleotides align to TRBD1. CDR1 and CDR2 from the germline V gene are SGHRS and YFSETQ. The CDR3 has 15 amino acids. V shed 4 bases, J shed 0 bases, and the junction held 5 bases outside the gene matches. CDR3 protein: CASSRGTGSSYEQYF. In nucleotides, the CDR3 is TGCGCCAGCAGCCGCGGGACAGGGAGCTCCTACGAGCAGTACTTC. The full variable domain, with the rest looked up from reference TRBV5-1 and TRBJ2-7, is KAGVTQTPRYLIKTRGQQVTLSCSPISGHRSVSWYQQTPGQGLQFLFEYFSETQRNKGNFPGRFSGRQFSNSRSEMNVSTLELGDSALYLCASSRGTGSSYEQYFGPGTRLTVT.

This rearrangement joins TRBV14 to TRBJ1-2; 10 bases agree with TRBD1. Per the germline V gene, CDR1 is SGHDN and CDR2 is FVKESK. This CDR3 has 13 amino acids. The V gene end was trimmed by 5 bases and the J gene end by 10 bases; junction bases not matched to a gene: 7. The CDR3 is CASSGGQGLTYTF. In DNA, the CDR3 is TGTGCCAGCAGCGGGGGACAGGGGCTAACCTACACCTTC.

This clone has only one observation. This chain uses TRBV6-5 with TRBJ1-2, with a possible D match to TRBD1 (5 bases). CDR3 length: 14 residues. Trimming cost V 4 bases and J 2 bases, with 11 bases left between them. Germline V gives CDR1 MNHEY, CDR2 SVGAGI. The CDR3 coding sequence is TGTGCCAGCAGTTTCGTTGACAGCAACTATGGCTACACCTTC. It is translated as CASSFVDSNYGYTF.

This clone has a single count. The chain couples TRBV6-5 to TRBJ2-5; a weak D match, TRBD1 (5 bases). Germline V gene data show CDR1 as MNHEY and CDR2 as SVGAGI. This CDR3 comprises 11 residues. Trimming stripped 6 bases from V and 9 bases from J, with 11 bases between. The CDR3 loop reads CASSSLGAQYF. In DNA form, the CDR3 reads TGTGCCAGCAGCTCTCTAGGGGCCCAGTACTTC.

The chain recombines TRBV27 with TRBJ2-7; TRBD1 might be the D (5 bases). Germline values: CDR1 MNHEY, CDR2 SMNVEV (reference sequence). Trimming removed 2 bases from V and 7 bases from J, with 15 bases in between. The CDR3 consists of 14 residues. CDR3 sequence: CASSLRGPKGEQYF. The CDR3 DNA reads as TGTGCCAGCAGTTTAAGGGGCCCGAAGGGGGAGCAGTACTTC.

This sequence joins TRBV2 and TRBJ1-5, with D possibly matching TRBD1 (5 bases). CDR3 length equals 12 residues. The ends were cut back, 10 bases at V and 7 bases at J, with 14 bases in the middle. Looked up from germline, CDR1 is SNHLY and CDR2 is FYNNEI. CDR3 coding DNA: TGTGCCATCCGGGGGGAAGGACAGCCCCAGCATTTT. As protein: CAIRGEGQPQHF.

A word on this clone: An end of the junction differs from the germline gene, which may be a read error. The rearrangement joins TRBV18 to TRBJ2-1; TRBD2 matches 8 bases. The CDR3 length is 14 residues. Germline values: CDR1 KGHSH, CDR2 LQKENI. This CDR3 reads CASTPSGGINEQFF. CDR3 nucleotides: TGTGCCAGCACACCTTCGGGAGGGATCAATGAGCAGTTCTTC.

The chain carries TRBV5-1 and TRBJ1-5; tentatively, D is TRBD1 (6 bases). V was trimmed by 5 bases and J by 7 bases, leaving 13 bases between them. CDR1 and CDR2 (germline): SGHRS, YFSETQ. The CDR3 totals 13 residues. The CDR3 region is CASRAGDGQPQHF. The CDR3 DNA is TGCGCCAGCAGGGCAGGGGACGGGCAGCCCCAGCATTTT.

V gene TRBV11-3 combines with J gene TRBJ2-7, with TRBD2 matching over 7 bases. With 3 bases clipped from V and 4 bases from J, the junction kept 3 bases outside the gene matches. Germline V gives CDR1 SGHNT, CDR2 YENEEA. This CDR3 has 13 amino acids. CDR3 sequence (DNA): TGTGCCAGCAGCTTGGGGCGGGGGTACGAGCAGTACTTC. The encoded protein is CASSLGRGYEQYF.

The rearrangement links TRBV6-5 to TRBJ1-5, with 10 bases fitting TRBD1. CDR3 length: 14 residues. The germline V gene encodes CDR1 MNHEY and CDR2 SVGAGI. Trimming at V came to 6 bases and at J to 6 bases, leaving 5 bases not matched to a gene. CDR3 coding DNA: TGTGCCAGCAGGGGGACAGGGGAAGGTCAGCCCCAGCATTTT. Translating it yields CASRGTGEGQPQHF.

The genes are TRBV6-5 and TRBJ2-1, with a weak D call TRBD2 (6 bases). V was pared by 2 bases and J by 12 bases, with 14 bases between. This CDR3 contains 13 residues. Germline lookup yields CDR1 MNHEY and CDR2 SVGAGI. CDR3 region: CASSYPGVGRQFF. The CDR3 coding sequence is TGTGCCAGCAGTTACCCGGGGGTGGGCCGGCAGTTCTTC.

The V call is TRBV9, the J call TRBJ1-2, with D possibly matching TRBD1 (6 bases). CDR1 and CDR2 (germline): SGDLS, YYNGEE. Trimming took 0 bases from V and 4 from J, leaving 13 bases between them. CDR3 length equals 15 residues. The CDR3 bases are TGTGCCAGCAGCGTAGGGCAGGGGTTGCGCTATGGCTACACCTTC. It codes for CASSVGQGLRYGYTF.

This clone came up once. The J gene is TRBJ1-3, the V gene TRBV11-2, with D hard to call. Germline V gene sequence: CDR1 SGHAT, CDR2 FQNNGV. The CDR3 is 14 residues long. Trimming pared 3 bases from V and 6 bases from J, leaving 12 bases between. CDR3 bases: TGTGCCAGCAGCTTCCGGGGAACGGAAAACACCATATATTTT. Protein product: CASSFRGTENTIYF. Together with reference TRBV11-2 and TRBJ1-3, the CDR3 gives the full variable domain: EAGVAQSPRYKIIEKRQSVAFWCNPISGHATLYWYQQILGQGPKLLIQFQNNGVVDDSQLPKDRFSAERLKGVDSTLKIQPAKLEDSAVYLCASSFRGTENTIYFGEGSWLTVV.

There are many counts of this clone. The genes are TRBV3-1 (or the pseudogene TRBV3-2) and TRBJ1-2, with TRBD1 matching 9 bases. Germline V CDR1 and CDR2: LGHDT, YNNKEL (reference sequence). J was trimmed by 4 bases and V by 7 bases; bases with no gene match: 4. The CDR3 loop spans 13 amino acids. The CDR3 reads CASTTGGTYGYTF. CDR3 bases: TGTGCCAGCACGACAGGGGGGACCTATGGCTACACCTTC.